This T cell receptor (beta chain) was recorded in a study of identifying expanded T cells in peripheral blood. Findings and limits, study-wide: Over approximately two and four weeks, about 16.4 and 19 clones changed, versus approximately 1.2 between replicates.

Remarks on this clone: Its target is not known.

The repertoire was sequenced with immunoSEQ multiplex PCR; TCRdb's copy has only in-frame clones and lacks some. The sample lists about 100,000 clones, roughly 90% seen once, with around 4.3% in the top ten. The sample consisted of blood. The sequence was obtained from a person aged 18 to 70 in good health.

The CDR3 region has the DNA TGTGCCAGCAGCTTGGTTGGTTTTGGAAACACCATATATTTT. It encodes CASSLVGFGNTIYF. V is TRBV11-2 and J is TRBJ1-3; D call uncertain. Looked up from germline, CDR1 is SGHAT and CDR2 is FQNNGV. With 3 bases removed from V and 3 bases from J, the gap between germline ends came to 9 bases. The CDR3 length is 14 residues. Variable domain in full (rest from reference TRBV11-2 and TRBJ1-3): EAGVAQSPRYKIIEKRQSVAFWCNPISGHATLYWYQQILGQGPKLLIQFQNNGVVDDSQLPKDRFSAERLKGVDSTLKIQPAKLEDSAVYLCASSLVGFGNTIYFGEGSWLTVV.